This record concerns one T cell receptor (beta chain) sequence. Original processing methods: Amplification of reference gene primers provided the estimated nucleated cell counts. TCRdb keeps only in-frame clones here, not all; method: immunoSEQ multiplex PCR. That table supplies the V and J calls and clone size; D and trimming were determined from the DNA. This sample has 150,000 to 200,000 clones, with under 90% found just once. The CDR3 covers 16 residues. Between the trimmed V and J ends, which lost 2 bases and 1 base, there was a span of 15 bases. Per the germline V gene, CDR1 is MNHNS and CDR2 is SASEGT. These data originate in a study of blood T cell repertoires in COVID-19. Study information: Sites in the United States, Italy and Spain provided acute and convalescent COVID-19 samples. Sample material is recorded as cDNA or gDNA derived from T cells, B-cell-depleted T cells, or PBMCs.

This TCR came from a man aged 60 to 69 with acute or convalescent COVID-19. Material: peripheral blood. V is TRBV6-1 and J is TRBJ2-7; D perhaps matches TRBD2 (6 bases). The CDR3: CASSESVGGGSYEQYF. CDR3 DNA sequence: TGTGCCAGCAGTGAATCAGTGGGGGGTGGGTCCTACGAGCAGTACTTC.